In its sample, the clone carrying this T cell receptor (beta chain) was seen a few times. CD8+CD57+ cell expansion, shown by flow cytometry, had occurred in the patients selected for sequencing. Genomic DNA provided the template from which TCR beta VDJ and CDR3 profiles were obtained. TCRdb reprocessed the reads via MiXCR and lists one record per CDR3 protein. Of 150,000 to 200,000 distinct CDR3 sequences in the sample, about 50% are singletons; the top ten hold about 30%. Deletions cut 6 bases from V and 3 bases from J, with 17 bases between. The CDR3 is made up of 14 amino acids. Per germline, CDR1 DFQATT and CDR2 SNEGSKA (reference sequence). This sample stems from a study of CD8+CD57+ T cells in acquired aplastic anemia.

Sequenced material: sorted CD4+, CD8+, or CD8+CD57+ T cells (not recorded which) from PBMCs. The clonotype originates from a human donor with aplastic anemia. The chain recombines TRBV20-1 with TRBJ1-2; D perhaps matches TRBD1 (5 bases). Written as DNA, the CDR3 is TGCAGTGCCCCTCGACAACCGGGGGACTATGGCTACACCTTC. This gives the protein CSAPRQPGDYGYTF.